The next 12 T cell receptor beta chains were all read from a single sample in a study of control samples from healthy donors and cancer patients. Generated by immunoSEQ multiplex PCR, the TCRdb table keeps only in-frame clones and is missing some. The data contain about 150,000 clones, 93% of them seen just once; the ten biggest clones take up under 7%. The sample was blood. These receptors were obtained from a man aged 18 to 29 in good health.

The chain employs TRBV11-2 and TRBJ1-3; a weak D match, TRBD1 (6 bases). The CDR3 runs to 18 residues. Germline lookup yields CDR1 SGHAT and CDR2 FQNNGV. Trimming pared 0 bases from V and 0 bases from J, leaving 15 bases between. The CDR3 loop reads CASSLDYPGAVSGNTIYF. CDR3 DNA sequence: TGTGCCAGCAGCTTAGATTACCCGGGGGCAGTCTCTGGAAACACCATATATTTT.

This sequence joins TRBV21-1 and TRBJ2-3. TRBV21-1 is a pseudogene segment. The CDR3 covers 22 residues. The DNA for the CDR3 is TGTGCCAGCAGCCCAGACCGGGGTGGGCAGTGGGGCGACGGTTTTCGCAGGGATACGCAGTATTTT. The encoded protein is CASSPDRGGQWGDGFRRDTQYF.

This clone was seen just once. The V call is TRBV18, the J call TRBJ1-1, with D unresolved. Germline values: CDR1 KGHSH, CDR2 LQKENI. The length of the CDR3 is 12 residues. V was trimmed by 1 base and J by 6 bases, leaving 6 bases between them. CDR3 in amino acids: CASSPRVPEAFF. CDR3 nucleotides: TGTGCCAGCTCACCACGGGTCCCTGAAGCTTTCTTT.

The rearrangement joins TRBV15 to TRBJ1-5; tentative D call: TRBD1 (6 bases). CDR3 length: 14 residues. Trimming left V 0 bases short and J 9 bases short, with 12 bases between. CDR1 is LNHNV, CDR2 YYDKDF, per germline (reference sequence). The CDR3 protein is CATSRDRGGMPQHF. The CDR3 nucleotides are TGTGCCACCAGCAGAGATCGAGGGGGGATGCCCCAGCATTTT.

This chain connects TRBV19 to TRBJ1-1; the match to TRBD1 covers 7 bases. Germline loops: CDR1 LNHDA, CDR2 SQIVND (reference sequence). V shed 5 bases, J shed 2 bases, and the junction held 8 bases outside the gene matches. The CDR3 is 15 amino acids. The DNA of the CDR3 is TGTGCCAGTAGTCTTCGACAGGGTCTTAACACTGAAGCTTTCTTT. Protein sequence: CASSLRQGLNTEAFF.

The CDR3 region has the DNA TGTGCCAGCAGCCCCGACCCCTTCTATGGCTACACCTTC. Amino acid sequence: CASSPDPFYGYTF. This chain joins TRBV6-4 and TRBJ1-2; D gene ambiguous. CDR1 and CDR2 from the germline V gene are MRHNA and SNTAGT. V dropped 6 bases and J dropped 4 bases, with 12 bases sitting between them. The CDR3 has 13 residues.

The gene calls are TRBV7-6 and TRBJ1-1, with TRBD1 identical over 7 bases. V was clipped by 5 bases and J by 1 base; unmatched bases: 7. The CDR3 covers 15 residues. Germline V gives CDR1 SGHVS, CDR2 FNYEAQ. Written as DNA, the CDR3 is TGTGCCAGCAGCCAAGACAGGGAGAAGAACACTGAAGCTTTCTTT. Amino acids: CASSQDREKNTEAFF. Variable domain in full (rest from reference TRBV7-6 and TRBJ1-1): GAGVSQSPRYKVTKRGQDVALRCDPISGHVSLYWYRQALGQGPEFLTYFNYEAQQDKSGLPNDRFSAERPEGSISTLTIQRTEQRDSAMYRCASSQDREKNTEAFFGQGTRLTVV.

V is TRBV6-1 and J is TRBJ2-5; D is unclear. The ends were cut back, 3 bases at V and 5 bases at J, with 4 bases in the middle. The germline V gene has CDR1 MNHNS and CDR2 SASEGT. The CDR3 has 11 residues. In DNA form, the CDR3 reads TGTGCCAGCAGTGATGTGGAGACCCAGTACTTC. Translation: CASSDVETQYF.

The genes are TRBV18 and TRBJ1-5, with D hard to call. This CDR3 is 15 amino acids long. The germline gives CDR1 KGHSH, CDR2 LQKENI. V lost 4 bases and J lost 9, with 19 bases in between. CDR3 residues: CASSLRGGMLWPQHF. CDR3 sequence (DNA): TGTGCCAGCTCACTGCGGGGTGGGATGTTGTGGCCCCAGCATTTT.

The J gene is TRBJ1-2, the V gene TRBV28; D is possibly TRBD1 (5 bases). Germline-derived CDR1 and CDR2 are MDHEN and SYDVKM. This CDR3 comprises 17 residues. The V end lost 2 bases, the J end lost 4 bases, and 20 bases lay between the germline ends. The CDR3 nucleotides are TGTGCCAGCAGTTTAGAGGCAGGGTCGTTCCAACTCTATGGCTACACCTTC. Protein sequence: CASSLEAGSFQLYGYTF.

The J gene is TRBJ2-2, the V gene TRBV6-5; D is undetermined. With 0 bases removed from V and 4 bases from J, the gap between germline ends came to 9 bases. The CDR3 contains 15 residues. CDR1 and CDR2 (germline): MNHEY, SVGAGI. The CDR3 region is CASSYSAGRTGELFF. The CDR3 region has the DNA TGTGCCAGCAGTTACTCGGCAGGTCGCACCGGGGAGCTGTTTTTT.

The J gene is TRBJ2-1, the V gene TRBV5-8, with D perhaps matching TRBD2 (7 bases). The V end lost 4 bases, the J end lost 6 bases, and 14 bases lay between the germline ends. Germline V lookup: CDR1 SGHTS, CDR2 YDEGEE. The CDR3 loop spans 14 amino acids. Here the CDR3 reads CASSPLGGANEQFF. The CDR3 DNA follows: TGTGCCAGCAGCCCTCTGGGGGGGGCCAATGAGCAGTTCTTC.